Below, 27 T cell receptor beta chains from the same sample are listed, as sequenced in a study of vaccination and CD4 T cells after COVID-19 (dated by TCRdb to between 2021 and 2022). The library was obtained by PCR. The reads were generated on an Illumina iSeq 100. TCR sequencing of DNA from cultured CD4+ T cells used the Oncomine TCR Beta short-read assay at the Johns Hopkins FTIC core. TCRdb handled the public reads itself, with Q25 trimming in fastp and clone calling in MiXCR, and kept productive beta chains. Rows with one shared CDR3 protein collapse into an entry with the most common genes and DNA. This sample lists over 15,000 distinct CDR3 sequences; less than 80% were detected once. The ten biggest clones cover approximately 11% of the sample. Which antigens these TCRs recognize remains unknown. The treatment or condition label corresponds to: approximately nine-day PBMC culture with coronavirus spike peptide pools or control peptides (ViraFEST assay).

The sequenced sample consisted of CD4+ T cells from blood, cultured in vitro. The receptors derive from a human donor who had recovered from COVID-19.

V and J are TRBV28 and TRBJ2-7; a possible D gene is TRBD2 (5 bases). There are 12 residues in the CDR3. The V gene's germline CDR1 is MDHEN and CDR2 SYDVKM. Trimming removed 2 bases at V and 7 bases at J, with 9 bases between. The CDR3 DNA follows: TGTGCCAGCAGTTTAGGCGGGCGGGAGCAGTACTTC. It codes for CASSLGGREQYF.

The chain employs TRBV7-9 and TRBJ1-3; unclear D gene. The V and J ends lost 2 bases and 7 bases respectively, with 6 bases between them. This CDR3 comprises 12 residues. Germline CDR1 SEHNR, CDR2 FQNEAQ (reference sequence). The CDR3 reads CASSLRENTIYF. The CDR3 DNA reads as TGTGCCAGCAGCTTAAGGGAGAACACCATATATTTT.

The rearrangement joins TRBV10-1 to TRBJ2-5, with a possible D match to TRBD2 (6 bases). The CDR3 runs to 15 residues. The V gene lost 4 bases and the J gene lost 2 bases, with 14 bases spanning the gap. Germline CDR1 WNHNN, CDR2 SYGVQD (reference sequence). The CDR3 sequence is CASSGNGGRQETQYF. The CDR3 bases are TGCGCCAGCAGTGGGAACGGGGGTCGGCAAGAGACCCAGTACTTC.

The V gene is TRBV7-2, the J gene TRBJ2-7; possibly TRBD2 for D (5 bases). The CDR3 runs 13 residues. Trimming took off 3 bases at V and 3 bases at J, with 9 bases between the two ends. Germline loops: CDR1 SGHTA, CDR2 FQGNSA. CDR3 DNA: TGTGCCAGCAGCTTCGGACTGAACTACGAGCAGTACTTC. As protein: CASSFGLNYEQYF.

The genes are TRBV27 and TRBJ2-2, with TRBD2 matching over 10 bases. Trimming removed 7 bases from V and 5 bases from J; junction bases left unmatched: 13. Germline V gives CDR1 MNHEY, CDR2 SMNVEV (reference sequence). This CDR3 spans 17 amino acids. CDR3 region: CASMYTSGKFGTGELFF. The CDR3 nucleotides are TGTGCCAGCATGTATACTAGCGGGAAGTTTGGAACCGGGGAGCTGTTTTTT.

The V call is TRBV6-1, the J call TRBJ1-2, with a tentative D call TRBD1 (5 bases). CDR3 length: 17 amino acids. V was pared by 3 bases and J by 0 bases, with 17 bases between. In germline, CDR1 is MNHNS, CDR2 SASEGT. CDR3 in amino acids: CASSEPGRAGANYGYTF. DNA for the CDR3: TGTGCCAGCAGTGAGCCGGGGCGCGCGGGGGCTAACTATGGCTACACCTTC.

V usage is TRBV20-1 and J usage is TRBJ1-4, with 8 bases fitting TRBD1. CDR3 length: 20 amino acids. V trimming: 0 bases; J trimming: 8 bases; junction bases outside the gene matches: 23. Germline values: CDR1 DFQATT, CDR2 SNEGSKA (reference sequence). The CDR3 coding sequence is TGCAGTGCTAGAGATGGGAGAATCGCAGAATGGGCCAGGGGGCGAGAAAAACTGTTTTTT. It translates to CSARDGRIAEWARGREKLFF.

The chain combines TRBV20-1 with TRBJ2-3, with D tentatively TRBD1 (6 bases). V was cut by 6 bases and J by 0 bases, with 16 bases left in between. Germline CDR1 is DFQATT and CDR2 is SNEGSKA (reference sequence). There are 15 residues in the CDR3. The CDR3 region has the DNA TGCAGTGCCGTTGACAGGCAGACTAGCACAGATACGCAGTATTTT. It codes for CSAVDRQTSTDTQYF.

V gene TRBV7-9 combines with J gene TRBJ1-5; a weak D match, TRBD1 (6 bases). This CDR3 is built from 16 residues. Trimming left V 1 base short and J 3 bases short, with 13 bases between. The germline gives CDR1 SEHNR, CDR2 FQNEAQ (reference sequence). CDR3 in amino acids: CASSLGGGHLNQPQHF. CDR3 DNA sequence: TGTGCCAGCAGCTTAGGGGGGGGACACCTCAATCAGCCCCAGCATTTT.

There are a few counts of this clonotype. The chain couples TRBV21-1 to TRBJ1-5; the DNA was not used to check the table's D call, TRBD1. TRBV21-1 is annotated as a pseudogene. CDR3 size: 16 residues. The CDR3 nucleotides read TGTGCCAGCAGCGAGGGATGGGCGGGGATGAATCAGCCCCAGCATTTT. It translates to CASSEGWAGMNQPQHF.

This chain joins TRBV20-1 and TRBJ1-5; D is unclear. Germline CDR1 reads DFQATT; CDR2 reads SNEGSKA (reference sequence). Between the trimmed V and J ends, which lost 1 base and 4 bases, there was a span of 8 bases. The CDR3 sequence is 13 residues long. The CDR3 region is CSARGLANQPQHF. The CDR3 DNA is TGCAGTGCTAGAGGTCTGGCTAATCAGCCCCAGCATTTT.

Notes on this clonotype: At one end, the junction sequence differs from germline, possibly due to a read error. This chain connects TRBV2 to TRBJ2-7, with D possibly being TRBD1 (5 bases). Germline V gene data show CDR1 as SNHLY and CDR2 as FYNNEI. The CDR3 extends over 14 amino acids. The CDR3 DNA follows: TGTGCCGGCAGGCCCAGACAGCTAACCTACGAGCAGTACTTC. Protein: CAGRPRQLTYEQYF.

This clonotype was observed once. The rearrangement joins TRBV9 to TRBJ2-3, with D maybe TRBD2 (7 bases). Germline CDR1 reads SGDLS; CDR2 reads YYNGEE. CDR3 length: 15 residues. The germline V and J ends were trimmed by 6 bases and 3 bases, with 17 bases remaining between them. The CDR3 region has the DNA TGTGCCAGCAACTTAGAGGGGAGGGGGACAGATACGCAGTATTTT. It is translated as CASNLEGRGTDTQYF.

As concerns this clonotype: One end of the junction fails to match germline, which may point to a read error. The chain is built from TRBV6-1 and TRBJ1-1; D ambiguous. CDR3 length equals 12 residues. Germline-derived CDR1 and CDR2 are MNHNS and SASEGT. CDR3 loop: CASSDRYAEAFF. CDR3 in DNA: TGTGCCAGCAGTGACCGGTACGCTGAGGCTTTCTTT.

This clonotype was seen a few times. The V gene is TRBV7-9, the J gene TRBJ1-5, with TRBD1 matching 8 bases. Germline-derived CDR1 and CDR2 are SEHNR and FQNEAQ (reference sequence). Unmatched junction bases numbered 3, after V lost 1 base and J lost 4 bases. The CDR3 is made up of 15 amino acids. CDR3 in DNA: TGTGCCAGCAGCTTAGGGGACAGGCGAAATCAGCCCCAGCATTTT. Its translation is CASSLGDRRNQPQHF.

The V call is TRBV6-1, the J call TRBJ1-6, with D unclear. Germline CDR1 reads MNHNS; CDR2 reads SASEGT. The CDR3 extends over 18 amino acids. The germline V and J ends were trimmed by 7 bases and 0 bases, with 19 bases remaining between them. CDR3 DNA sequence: TGTGCCAGCATCAGATGGACGGAAAAGAGCTCCTATAATTCACCCCTCCACTTT. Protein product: CASIRWTEKSSYNSPLHF.

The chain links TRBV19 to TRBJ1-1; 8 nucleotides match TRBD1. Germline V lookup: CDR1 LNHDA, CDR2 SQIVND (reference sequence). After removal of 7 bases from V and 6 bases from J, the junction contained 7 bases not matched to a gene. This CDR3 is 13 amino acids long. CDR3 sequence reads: CASTSRGQAEAFF. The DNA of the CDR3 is TGTGCCAGTACCTCCAGGGGGCAGGCTGAAGCTTTCTTT.

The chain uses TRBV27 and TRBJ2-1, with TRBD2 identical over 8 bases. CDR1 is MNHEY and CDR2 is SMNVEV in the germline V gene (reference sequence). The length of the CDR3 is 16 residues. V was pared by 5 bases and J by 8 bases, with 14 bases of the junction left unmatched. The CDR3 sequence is CASSRGLGGLDHEQFF. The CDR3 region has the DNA TGTGCCAGCAGTAGGGGACTAGGCGGTCTGGATCATGAGCAGTTCTTC.

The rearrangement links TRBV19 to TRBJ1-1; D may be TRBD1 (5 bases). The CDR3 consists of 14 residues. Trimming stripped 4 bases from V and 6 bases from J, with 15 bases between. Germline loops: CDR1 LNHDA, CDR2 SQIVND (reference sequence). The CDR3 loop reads CASSTRVGIAEAFF. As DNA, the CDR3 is TGTGCCAGTAGTACCAGGGTGGGTATCGCTGAAGCTTTCTTT.

CDR3 residues: CATSQGSYGYTF. DNA for the CDR3: TGTGCCACCAGTCAGGGGTCGTATGGCTACACCTTC. The chain recombines TRBV24-1 with TRBJ1-2; possible D gene TRBD1, 6 bases. Germline V gene data show CDR1 as KGHDR and CDR2 as SFDVKD. The CDR3 is made up of 12 amino acids. Trimming took off 6 bases at V and 5 bases at J, with 9 bases between the two ends.

The CDR3 here is CASYQGALMNTEAFF. In DNA form, the CDR3 reads TGTGCCAGTTACCAGGGTGCCCTTATGAACACTGAAGCTTTCTTT. V usage is TRBV19 and J usage is TRBJ1-1, with D possibly being TRBD1 (5 bases). This CDR3 is 15 amino acids long. CDR1 and CDR2 from the germline V gene are LNHDA and SQIVND (reference sequence). Trimming removed 8 bases at V and 0 bases at J, with 16 bases between.

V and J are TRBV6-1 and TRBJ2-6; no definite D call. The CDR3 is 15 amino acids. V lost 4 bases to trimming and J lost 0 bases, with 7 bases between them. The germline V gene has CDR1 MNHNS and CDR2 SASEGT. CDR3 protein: CASSAELSGANVLTF. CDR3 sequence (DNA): TGTGCCAGCAGTGCTGAGCTCTCTGGGGCCAACGTCCTGACTTTC.

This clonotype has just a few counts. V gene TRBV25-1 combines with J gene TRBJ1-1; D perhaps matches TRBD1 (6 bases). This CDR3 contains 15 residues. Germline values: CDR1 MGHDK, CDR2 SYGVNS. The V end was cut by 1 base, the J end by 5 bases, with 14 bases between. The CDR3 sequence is CASSESLGARTEAFF. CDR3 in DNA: TGTGCCAGCAGTGAATCCCTGGGGGCGCGGACTGAAGCTTTCTTT.

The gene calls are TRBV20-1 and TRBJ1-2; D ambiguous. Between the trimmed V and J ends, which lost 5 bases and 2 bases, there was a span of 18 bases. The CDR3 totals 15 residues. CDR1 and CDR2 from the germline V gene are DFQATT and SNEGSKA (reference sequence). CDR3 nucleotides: TGCAGTGCTCCAAGCATCGGAGCTACCAACTATGGCTACACCTTC. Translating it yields CSAPSIGATNYGYTF.

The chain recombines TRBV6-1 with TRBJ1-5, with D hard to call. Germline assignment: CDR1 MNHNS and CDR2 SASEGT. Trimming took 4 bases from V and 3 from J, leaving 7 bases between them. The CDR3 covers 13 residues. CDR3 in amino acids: CASSVELNQPQHF. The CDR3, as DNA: TGTGCCAGCAGTGTAGAGCTCAATCAGCCCCAGCATTTT.

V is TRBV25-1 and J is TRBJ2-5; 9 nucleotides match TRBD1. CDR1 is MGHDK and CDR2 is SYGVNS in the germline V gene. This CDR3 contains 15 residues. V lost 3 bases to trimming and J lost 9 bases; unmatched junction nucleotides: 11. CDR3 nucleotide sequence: TGTGCCAGCAGTGAGGCCCCGGGACAGGGTAGGGCCCAGTACTTC. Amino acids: CASSEAPGQGRAQYF.

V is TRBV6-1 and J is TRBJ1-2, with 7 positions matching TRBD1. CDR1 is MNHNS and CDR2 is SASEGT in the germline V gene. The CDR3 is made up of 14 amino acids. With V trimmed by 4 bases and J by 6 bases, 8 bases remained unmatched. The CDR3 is CASSVGAGGNGYTF. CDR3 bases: TGTGCCAGCAGTGTAGGGGCAGGGGGGAATGGCTACACCTTC.